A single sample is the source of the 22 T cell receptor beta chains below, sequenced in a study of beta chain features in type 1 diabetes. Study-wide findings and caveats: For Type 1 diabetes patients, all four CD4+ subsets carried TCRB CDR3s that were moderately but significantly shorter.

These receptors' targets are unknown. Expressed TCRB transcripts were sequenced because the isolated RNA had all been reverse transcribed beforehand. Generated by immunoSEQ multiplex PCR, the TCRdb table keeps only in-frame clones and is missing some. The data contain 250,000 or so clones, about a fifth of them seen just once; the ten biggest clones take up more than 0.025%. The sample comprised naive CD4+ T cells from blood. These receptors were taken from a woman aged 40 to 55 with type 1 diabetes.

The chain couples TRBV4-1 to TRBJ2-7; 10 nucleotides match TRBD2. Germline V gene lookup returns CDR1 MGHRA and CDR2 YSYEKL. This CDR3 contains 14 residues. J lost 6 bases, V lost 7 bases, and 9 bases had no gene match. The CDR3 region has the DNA TGCGCCAGCACTACAACTAGCGGGGATGGCGAGCAGTACTTC. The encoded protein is CASTTTSGDGEQYF.

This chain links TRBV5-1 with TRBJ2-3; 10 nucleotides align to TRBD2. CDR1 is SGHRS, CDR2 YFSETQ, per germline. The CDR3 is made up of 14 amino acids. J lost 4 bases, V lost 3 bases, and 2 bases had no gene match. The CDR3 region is CASSSAGGADTQYF. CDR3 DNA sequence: TGCGCCAGCAGCTCAGCGGGAGGGGCAGATACGCAGTATTTT. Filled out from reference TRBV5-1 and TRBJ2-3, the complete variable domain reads KAGVTQTPRYLIKTRGQQVTLSCSPISGHRSVSWYQQTPGQGLQFLFEYFSETQRNKGNFPGRFSGRQFSNSRSEMNVSTLELGDSALYLCASSSAGGADTQYFGPGTRLTVL.

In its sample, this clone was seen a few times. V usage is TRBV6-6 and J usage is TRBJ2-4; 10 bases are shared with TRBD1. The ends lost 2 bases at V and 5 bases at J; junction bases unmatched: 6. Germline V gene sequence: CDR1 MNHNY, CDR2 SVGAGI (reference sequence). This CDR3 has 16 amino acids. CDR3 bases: TGTGCCAGCAGTTACAGACAGGGGGCGGCCCAAAACATTCAGTACTTC. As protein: CASSYRQGAAQNIQYF.

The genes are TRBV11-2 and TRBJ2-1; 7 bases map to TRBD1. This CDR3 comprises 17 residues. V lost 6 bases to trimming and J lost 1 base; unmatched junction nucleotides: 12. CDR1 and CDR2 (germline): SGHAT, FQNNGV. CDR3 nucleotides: TGTGCCAGCAGGGGCAACACAGGGACAGATTCCTACAATGAGCAGTTCTTC. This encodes CASRGNTGTDSYNEQFF. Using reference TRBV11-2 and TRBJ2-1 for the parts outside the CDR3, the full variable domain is EAGVAQSPRYKIIEKRQSVAFWCNPISGHATLYWYQQILGQGPKLLIQFQNNGVVDDSQLPKDRFSAERLKGVDSTLKIQPAKLEDSAVYLCASRGNTGTDSYNEQFFGPGTRLTVL.

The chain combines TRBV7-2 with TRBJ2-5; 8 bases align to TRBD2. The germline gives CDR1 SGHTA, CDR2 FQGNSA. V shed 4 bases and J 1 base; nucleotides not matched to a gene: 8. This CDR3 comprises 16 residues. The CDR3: CASSSLGRGVQETQYF. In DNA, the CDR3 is TGTGCCAGCAGCTCCCTTGGGCGGGGGGTCCAAGAGACCCAGTACTTC.

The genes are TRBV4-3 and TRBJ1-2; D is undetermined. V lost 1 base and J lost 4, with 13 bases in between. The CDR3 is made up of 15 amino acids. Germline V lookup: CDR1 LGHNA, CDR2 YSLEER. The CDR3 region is CASSQASTESYGYTF. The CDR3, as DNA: TGCGCCAGCAGCCAAGCATCAACAGAGTCCTATGGCTACACCTTC.

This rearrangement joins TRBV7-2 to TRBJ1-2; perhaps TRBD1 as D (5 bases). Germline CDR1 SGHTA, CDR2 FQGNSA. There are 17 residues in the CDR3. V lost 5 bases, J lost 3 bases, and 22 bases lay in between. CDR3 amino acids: CASSTPRSGGAYYGYTF. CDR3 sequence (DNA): TGTGCCAGCAGCACCCCCCGGAGTGGTGGGGCTTACTATGGCTACACCTTC.

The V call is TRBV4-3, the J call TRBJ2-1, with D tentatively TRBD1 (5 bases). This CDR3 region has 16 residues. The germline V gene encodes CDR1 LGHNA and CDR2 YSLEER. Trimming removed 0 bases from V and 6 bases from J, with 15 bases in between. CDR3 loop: CASSQERGVWGNEQFF. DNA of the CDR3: TGCGCCAGCAGCCAAGAAAGGGGCGTGTGGGGCAATGAGCAGTTCTTC.

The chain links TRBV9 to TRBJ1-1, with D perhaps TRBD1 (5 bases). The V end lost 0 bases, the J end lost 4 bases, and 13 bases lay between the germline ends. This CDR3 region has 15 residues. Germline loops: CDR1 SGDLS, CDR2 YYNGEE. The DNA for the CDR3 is TGTGCCAGCAGCGTAGCAATGGGGCCAGGCACTGAAGCTTTCTTT. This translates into CASSVAMGPGTEAFF.

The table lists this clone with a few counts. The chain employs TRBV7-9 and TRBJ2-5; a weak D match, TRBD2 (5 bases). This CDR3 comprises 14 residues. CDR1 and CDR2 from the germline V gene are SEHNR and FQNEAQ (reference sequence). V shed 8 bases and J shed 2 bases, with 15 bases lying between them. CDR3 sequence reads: CASVQSRAQETQYF. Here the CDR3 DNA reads TGTGCCAGCGTCCAGTCGAGGGCTCAAGAGACCCAGTACTTC.

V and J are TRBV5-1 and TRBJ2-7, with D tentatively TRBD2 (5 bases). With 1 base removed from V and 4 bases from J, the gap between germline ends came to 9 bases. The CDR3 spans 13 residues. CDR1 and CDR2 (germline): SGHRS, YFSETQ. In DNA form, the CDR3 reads TGCGCCAGCAGCTTGTCGACGGGGTACGAGCAGTACTTC. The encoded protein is CASSLSTGYEQYF.

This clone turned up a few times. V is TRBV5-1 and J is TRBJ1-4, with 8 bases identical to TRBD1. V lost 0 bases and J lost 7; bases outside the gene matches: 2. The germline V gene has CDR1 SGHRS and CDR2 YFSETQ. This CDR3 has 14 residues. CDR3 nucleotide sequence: TGCGCCAGCAGCTTGGACAGGGGGGCTGAAAAACTGTTTTTT. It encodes CASSLDRGAEKLFF.

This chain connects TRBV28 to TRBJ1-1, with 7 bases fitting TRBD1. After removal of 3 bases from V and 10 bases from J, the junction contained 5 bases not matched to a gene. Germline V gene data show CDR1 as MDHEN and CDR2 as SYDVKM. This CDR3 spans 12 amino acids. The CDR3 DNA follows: TGTGCCAGCAGTTTGGGGCAGGGGGGAGCTTTCTTT. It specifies CASSLGQGGAFF.

This chain's CDR3 is CASSEQGWAFF. The CDR3 bases are TGCGCCAGCAGCGAGCAGGGATGGGCTTTCTTT. The rearrangement links TRBV5-1 to TRBJ1-1, with TRBD1 as a possible D gene (5 bases). Germline loops: CDR1 SGHRS, CDR2 YFSETQ. This CDR3 is 11 amino acids long. V lost 4 bases to trimming and J lost 11 bases, with 12 bases between them. The full variable domain, in which reference TRBV5-1 and TRBJ1-1 provide the parts outside the CDR3, is KAGVTQTPRYLIKTRGQQVTLSCSPISGHRSVSWYQQTPGQGLQFLFEYFSETQRNKGNFPGRFSGRQFSNSRSEMNVSTLELGDSALYLCASSEQGWAFFGQGTRLTVV.

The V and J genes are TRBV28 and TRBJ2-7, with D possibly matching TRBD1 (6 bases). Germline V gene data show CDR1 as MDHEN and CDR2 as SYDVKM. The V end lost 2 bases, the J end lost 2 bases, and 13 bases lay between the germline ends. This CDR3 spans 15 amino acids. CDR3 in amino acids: CASSLLPDRTYEQYF. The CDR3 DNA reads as TGTGCCAGCAGTTTACTCCCCGACAGGACCTACGAGCAGTACTTC.

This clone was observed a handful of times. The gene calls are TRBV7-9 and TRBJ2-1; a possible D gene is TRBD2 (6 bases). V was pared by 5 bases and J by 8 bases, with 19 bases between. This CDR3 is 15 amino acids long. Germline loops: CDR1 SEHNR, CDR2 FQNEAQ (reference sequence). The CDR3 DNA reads TGTGCCAGCAGCGCCACGGGGGAGTGGGGTGATGAGCAGTTCTTC. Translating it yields CASSATGEWGDEQFF. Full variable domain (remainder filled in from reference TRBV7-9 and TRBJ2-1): DTGVSQNPRHKITKRGQNVTFRCDPISEHNRLYWYRQTLGQGPEFLTYFQNEAQLEKSRLLSDRFSAERPKGSFSTLEIQRTEQGDSAMYLCASSATGEWGDEQFFGPGTRLTVL.

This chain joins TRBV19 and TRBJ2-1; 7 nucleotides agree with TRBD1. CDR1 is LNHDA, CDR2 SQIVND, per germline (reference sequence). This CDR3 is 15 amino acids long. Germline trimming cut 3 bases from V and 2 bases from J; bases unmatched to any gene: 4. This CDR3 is CASSIQGQTYNEQFF. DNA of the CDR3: TGTGCCAGTAGTATCCAGGGACAGACCTACAATGAGCAGTTCTTC.

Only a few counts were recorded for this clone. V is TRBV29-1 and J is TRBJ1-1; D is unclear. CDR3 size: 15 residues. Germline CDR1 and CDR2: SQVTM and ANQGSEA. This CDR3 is CTTSGSVGWNTEAFF. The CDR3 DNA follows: TGCACCACATCGGGAAGCGTTGGATGGAACACTGAAGCTTTCTTT.

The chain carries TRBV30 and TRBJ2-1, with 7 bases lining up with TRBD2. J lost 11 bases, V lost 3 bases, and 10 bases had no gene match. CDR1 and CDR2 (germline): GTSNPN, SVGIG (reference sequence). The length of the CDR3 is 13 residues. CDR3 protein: CAWSANERGQQFF. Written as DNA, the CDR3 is TGTGCCTGGAGCGCGAATGAGCGGGGCCAGCAGTTCTTC.

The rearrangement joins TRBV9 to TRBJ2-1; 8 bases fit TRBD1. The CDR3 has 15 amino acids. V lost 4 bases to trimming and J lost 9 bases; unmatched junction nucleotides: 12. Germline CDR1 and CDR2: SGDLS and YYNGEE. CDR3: CASSPGTGPWGEQFF. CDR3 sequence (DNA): TGTGCCAGCAGCCCGGGGACAGGCCCCTGGGGTGAGCAGTTCTTC.

This CDR3 is CAWRDSAYEQYF. For the CDR3, the DNA is TGTGCCTGGAGGGACAGTGCCTACGAGCAGTACTTC. The chain employs TRBV30 and TRBJ2-7, with a possible D match to TRBD1 (6 bases). The ends were cut back, 3 bases at V and 2 bases at J, with 8 bases in the middle. The CDR3 loop spans 12 amino acids. Germline loops: CDR1 GTSNPN, CDR2 SVGIG (reference sequence).

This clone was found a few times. This CDR3 is CASTTAGLGMRETQYF. CDR3 DNA: TGTGCCAGCACCACCGCTGGCCTAGGCATGCGAGAGACCCAGTACTTC. The rearrangement links TRBV28 to TRBJ2-5; D gene uncertain. Germline V gene sequence: CDR1 MDHEN, CDR2 SYDVKM. This CDR3 is built from 16 residues. V dropped 7 bases and J dropped 4 bases, with 22 bases sitting between them.